Listed below are T cell receptor beta chains from one sample, sequenced in a study of technical replicates of blood from a handful of donors. Assay: immunoSEQ multiplex PCR; the TCRdb copy retains only in-frame clones and omits some. Found here are approximately 59,000 clones, 70% to 90% of them singletons; the top ten hold roughly 5%. Material: PBMCs. The receptors were gathered from a human donor in good health. Some clones in this sample may be carry-over from other donors' samples. Each CDR3 is given with its conserved first and last residue. Each record gives: D gene, J gene, clone size, CDR3 length, V gene, CDR3 protein, CDR3 DNA. The D gene is left open where the match is weak. Expanded clones get a size class; other rows say once, few or many, or leave the size out.

NA | TRBJ2-5 | NA | 13 | TRBV30 | CAWNGTLQETQYF | TGTGCCTGGAACGGGACTTTGCAAGAGACCCAGTACTTC
TRBD1 | TRBJ1-1 | NA | 15 | TRBV10-3 | CAISESTGGITEAFF | TGTGCCATCAGTGAGTCCACAGGGGGCATCACTGAAGCTTTCTTT
NA | TRBJ1-2 | NA | 17 | TRBV19 | CASSLRAGGSFLGGYTF | TGTGCCAGTAGTCTACGGGCGGGAGGATCGTTCTTGGGTGGCTACACCTTC
NA | TRBJ1-2 | NA | 15 | TRBV30 | CAWIRGTGANYGYTF | TGTGCCTGGATACGCGGGACGGGAGCTAACTATGGCTACACCTTC
TRBD1 | TRBJ1-4 | NA | 14 | TRBV5-5 | CASSRQGAREKLFF | TGTGCCAGCAGCCGACAGGGGGCGCGTGAAAAACTGTTTTTT
TRBD1 | TRBJ1-2 | NA | 15 | TRBV29-1 | CSVPGQEISNYGYTF | TGCAGCGTGCCGGGACAGGAAATATCTAACTATGGCTACACCTTC
TRBD1 | TRBJ1-2 | once | 14 | TRBV4-3 | CASSQVPGGGGYTF | TGCGCCAGCAGCCAAGTTCCAGGGGGCGGCGGCTACACCTTC
TRBD2 | TRBJ2-7 | NA | 15 | TRBV11-2 | CASSSGLAGSYEQYF | TGTGCCAGCAGCTCGGGACTAGCGGGGAGCTACGAGCAGTACTTC
NA | TRBJ2-7 | NA | 13 | TRBV9 | CASPTTGFREQYF | TGTGCCAGCCCTACCACAGGGTTTCGGGAGCAGTACTTC
TRBD1 | TRBJ2-2 | NA | 16 | TRBV6-5 | CASSYDRGSNTGELFF | TGTGCCAGCAGTTACGACAGGGGGTCGAACACCGGGGAGCTGTTTTTT
TRBD2 | TRBJ2-1 | NA | 15 | TRBV7-3 | CASSFSGGNHNEQFF | TGTGCCAGCAGCTTTAGCGGGGGAAACCACAATGAGCAGTTCTTC
TRBD2 | TRBJ2-5 | NA | 16 | TRBV5-1 | CASSLRRTSGSETQYF | TGCGCCAGCAGCTTGCGACGGACTAGCGGGAGTGAGACCCAGTACTTC
TRBD2 | TRBJ2-5 | NA | 15 | TRBV7-8 | CASSLGTSGGEVEYF | TGTGCCAGCAGCTTAGGGACTAGCGGGGGGGAGGTGGAGTACTTC
NA | TRBJ1-1 | NA | 13 | TRBV13 | CASSLQENTEAFF | TGTGCCAGCAGCTTACAGGAAAACACTGAAGCTTTCTTT
TRBD2 | TRBJ2-1 | NA | 16 | TRBV11-2 | CASSLRTSGRSDEQFF | TGTGCCAGCAGCCTCCGGACTAGCGGGAGAAGCGATGAGCAGTTCTTC
NA | TRBJ1-1 | NA | 14 | TRBV6-1 | CASSEPDPLAEAFF | TGTGCCAGCAGTGAACCTGACCCTCTAGCTGAAGCTTTCTTT
TRBD2 | TRBJ2-1 | NA | 15 | TRBV7-3 | CASSLPTSGRNEQFF | TGTGCCAGCAGCTTACCGACTAGCGGGAGGAATGAGCAGTTCTTC
TRBD1 | TRBJ1-1 | few | 14 | TRBV5-1 | CASRQGAMNTEAFF | TGCGCCAGTCGCCAGGGGGCCATGAACACTGAAGCTTTCTTT
TRBD1 | TRBJ1-4 | NA | 16 | TRBV10-3 | CAISPGQGARSEKLFF | TGTGCCATCAGCCCGGGACAGGGGGCAAGAAGTGAAAAACTGTTTTTT
TRBD1 | TRBJ1-1 | NA | 14 | TRBV11-2 | CASSKTGLNTEAFF | TGTGCCAGCAGCAAGACAGGGCTGAACACTGAAGCTTTCTTT
TRBD1 | TRBJ2-7 | NA | 12 | TRBV5-4 | CASSLGTGGQYF | TGTGCCAGCAGCCTCGGGACAGGGGGGCAGTACTTC
NA | TRBJ1-1 | NA | 15 | TRBV11-2 | CASSPQGGVSTEAFF | TGTGCCAGCAGCCCTCAAGGAGGGGTCAGCACTGAAGCTTTCTTT
NA | TRBJ1-3 | NA | 13 | TRBV30 | CAWSVRGGNTIYF | TGTGCCTGGAGTGTAAGGGGGGGAAACACCATATATTTT
NA | TRBJ1-5 | NA | 15 | TRBV6-5 | CASSLQGSENQPQHF | TGTGCCAGCAGTTTACAGGGTAGTGAGAATCAGCCCCAGCATTTT
TRBD2 | TRBJ2-5 | NA | 15 | TRBV19 | CASSIGSGGRETQYF | TGTGCCAGTAGTATAGGGTCGGGGGGGCGGGAGACCCAGTACTTC
NA | TRBJ2-3 | NA | 14 | TRBV7-6 | CASSLGLVGDTQYF | TGTGCCAGCAGCTTAGGGCTAGTGGGAGATACGCAGTATTTT
TRBD1 | TRBJ2-7 | NA | 14 | TRBV6-1 | CASSPPGQYYEQYF | TGTGCCAGCAGTCCGCCGGGACAGTACTACGAGCAGTACTTC
NA | TRBJ1-1 | NA | 13 | TRBV30 | CAWRRQGNTEAFF | TGTGCCTGGAGAAGGCAGGGGAACACTGAAGCTTTCTTT
NA | TRBJ2-3 | NA | 15 | TRBV6-5 | CASTEIPESTDTQYF | TGTGCCAGCACTGAGATCCCGGAGAGCACAGATACGCAGTATTTT
NA | TRBJ1-4 | NA | 15 | TRBV4-1 | CASSQEQGRDEKLFF | TGCGCCAGCAGCCAAGAACAGGGTCGGGATGAAAAACTGTTTTTT
NA | TRBJ1-2 | NA | 13 | TRBV7-6 | CASSLDRASGYTF | TGTGCCAGCAGCTTAGACAGGGCAAGTGGCTACACCTTC
TRBD2 | TRBJ2-1 | NA | 15 | TRBV5-1 | CASSLLAGSYNEQFF | TGCGCCAGCAGCTTGTTAGCGGGGTCCTACAATGAGCAGTTCTTC
NA | TRBJ1-2 | NA | 14 | TRBV4-3 | CASSQDLQANGYTF | TGCGCCAGCAGCCAAGATCTCCAGGCAAACGGCTACACCTTC
TRBD2 | TRBJ2-3 | NA | 15 | TRBV10-3 | CAIRPTSGVEDTQYF | TGTGCCATCAGGCCTACTAGCGGGGTAGAAGATACGCAGTATTTT
NA | TRBJ2-3 | few | 12 | TRBV29-1 | CSVDSGTDTQYF | TGCAGCGTCGACAGCGGCACAGATACGCAGTATTTT
TRBD1 | TRBJ1-2 | NA | 13 | TRBV10-3 | CAIKGQGGYGYTF | TGTGCCATCAAGGGACAGGGAGGCTATGGCTACACCTTC
NA | TRBJ2-1 | NA | 17 | TRBV4-1 | CASSPGVLRGGHTEQFF | TGCGCCAGCAGCCCCGGGGTCCTGAGAGGGGGACACACTGAGCAGTTCTTC
TRBD2 | TRBJ2-5 | NA | 15 | TRBV6-1 | CASSESRLAGETQYF | TGTGCCAGCAGTGAATCGAGACTAGCGGGAGAGACCCAGTACTTC
TRBD1 | TRBJ1-5 | NA | 14 | TRBV4-3 | CASSQDRKNQPQHF | TGCGCCAGCAGCCAGGACAGGAAGAATCAGCCCCAGCATTTT
TRBD2 | TRBJ2-4 | once | 17 | TRBV15 | CATSRDAGVGAKNIQYF | TGTGCCACCAGCAGAGATGCGGGGGTGGGGGCCAAAAACATTCAGTACTTC
NA | TRBJ2-7 | NA | 14 | TRBV30 | CAWSPGTDSYEQYF | TGTGCCTGGAGTCCTGGGACGGACAGCTACGAGCAGTACTTC
TRBD1 | TRBJ1-1 | NA | 12 | TRBV7-8 | CASSLDRGQAFF | TGTGCCAGCAGCTTAGACAGGGGGCAAGCTTTCTTT